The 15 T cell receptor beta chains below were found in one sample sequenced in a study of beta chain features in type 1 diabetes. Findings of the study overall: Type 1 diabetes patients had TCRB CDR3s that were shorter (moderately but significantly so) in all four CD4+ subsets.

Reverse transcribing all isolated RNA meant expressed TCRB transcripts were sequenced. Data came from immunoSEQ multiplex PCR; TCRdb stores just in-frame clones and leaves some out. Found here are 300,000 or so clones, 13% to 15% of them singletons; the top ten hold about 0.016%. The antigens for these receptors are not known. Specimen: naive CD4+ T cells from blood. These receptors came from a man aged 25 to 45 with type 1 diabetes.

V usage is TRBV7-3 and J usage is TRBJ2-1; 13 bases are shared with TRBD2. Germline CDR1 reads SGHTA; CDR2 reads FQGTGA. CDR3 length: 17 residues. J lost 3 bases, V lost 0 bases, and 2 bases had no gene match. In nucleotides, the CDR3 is TGTGCCAGCAGCTTAACGGGGACTAGCGGGAACTACAATGAGCAGTTCTTC. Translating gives CASSLTGTSGNYNEQFF. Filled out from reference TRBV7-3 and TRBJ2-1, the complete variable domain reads GAGVSQTPSNKVTEKGKYVELRCDPISGHTALYWYRQSLGQGPEFLIYFQGTGAADDSGLPNDRFFAVRPEGSVSTLKIQRTERGDSAVYLCASSLTGTSGNYNEQFFGPGTRLTVL.

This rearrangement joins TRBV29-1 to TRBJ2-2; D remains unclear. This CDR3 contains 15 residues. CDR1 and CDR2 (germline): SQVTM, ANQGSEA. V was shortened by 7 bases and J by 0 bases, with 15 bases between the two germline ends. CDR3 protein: CSALATGSNTGELFF. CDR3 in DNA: TGCAGCGCTTTAGCTACGGGTTCGAACACCGGGGAGCTGTTTTTT.

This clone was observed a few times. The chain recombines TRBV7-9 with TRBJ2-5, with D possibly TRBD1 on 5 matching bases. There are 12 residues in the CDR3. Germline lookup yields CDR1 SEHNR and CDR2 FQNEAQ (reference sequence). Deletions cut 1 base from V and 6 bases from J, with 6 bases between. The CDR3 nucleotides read TGTGCCAGCAGCTTAGGACAGAAGACCCAGTACTTC. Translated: CASSLGQKTQYF. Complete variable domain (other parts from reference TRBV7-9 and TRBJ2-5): DTGVSQNPRHKITKRGQNVTFRCDPISEHNRLYWYRQTLGQGPEFLTYFQNEAQLEKSRLLSDRFSAERPKGSFSTLEIQRTEQGDSAMYLCASSLGQKTQYFGPGTRLLVL.

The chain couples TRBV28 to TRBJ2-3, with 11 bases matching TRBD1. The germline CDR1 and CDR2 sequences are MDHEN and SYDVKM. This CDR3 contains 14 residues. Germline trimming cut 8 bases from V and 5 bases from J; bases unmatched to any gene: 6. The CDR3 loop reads CASRGQGVGDTQYF. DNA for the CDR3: TGTGCCAGCCGGGGACAGGGGGTGGGAGATACGCAGTATTTT.

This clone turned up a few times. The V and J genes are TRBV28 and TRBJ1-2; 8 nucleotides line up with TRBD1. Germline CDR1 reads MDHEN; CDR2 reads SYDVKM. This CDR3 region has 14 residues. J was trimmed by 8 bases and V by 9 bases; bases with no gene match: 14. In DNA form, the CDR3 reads TGTGCCAGTTTCCGACAGGGGTTGGCAATGGGCTACACCTTC. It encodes CASFRQGLAMGYTF.

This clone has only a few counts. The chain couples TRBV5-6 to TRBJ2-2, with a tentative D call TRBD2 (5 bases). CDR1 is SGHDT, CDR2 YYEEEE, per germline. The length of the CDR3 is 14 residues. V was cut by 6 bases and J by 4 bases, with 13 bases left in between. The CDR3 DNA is TGTGCCAGCACCCTAAGCGGACTCACCGGGGAGCTGTTTTTT. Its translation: CASTLSGLTGELFF.

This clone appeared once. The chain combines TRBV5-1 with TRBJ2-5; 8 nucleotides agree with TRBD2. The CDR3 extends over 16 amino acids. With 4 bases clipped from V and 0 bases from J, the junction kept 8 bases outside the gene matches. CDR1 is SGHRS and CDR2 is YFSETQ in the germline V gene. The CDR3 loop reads CASSPGSSGNQETQYF. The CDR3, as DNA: TGCGCCAGCAGCCCGGGTAGTAGCGGGAACCAAGAGACCCAGTACTTC.

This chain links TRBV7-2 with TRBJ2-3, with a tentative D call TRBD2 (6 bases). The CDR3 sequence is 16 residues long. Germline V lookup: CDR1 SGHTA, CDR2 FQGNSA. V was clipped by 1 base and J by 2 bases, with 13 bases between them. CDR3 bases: TGTGCCAGCAGCTTAGGCAACACGGGAGTCACAGATACGCAGTATTTT. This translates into CASSLGNTGVTDTQYF.

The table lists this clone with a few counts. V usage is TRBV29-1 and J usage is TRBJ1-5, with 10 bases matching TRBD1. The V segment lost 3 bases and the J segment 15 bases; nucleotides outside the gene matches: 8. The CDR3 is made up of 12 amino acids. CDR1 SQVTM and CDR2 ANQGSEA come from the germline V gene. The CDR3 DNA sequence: TGCAGCGTTGAGGCCGACAGGGGGCCTCGGCATTTT. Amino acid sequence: CSVEADRGPRHF.

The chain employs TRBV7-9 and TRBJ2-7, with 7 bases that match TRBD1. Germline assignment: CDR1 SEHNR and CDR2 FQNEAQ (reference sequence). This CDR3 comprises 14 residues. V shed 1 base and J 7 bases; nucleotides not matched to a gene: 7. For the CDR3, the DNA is TGTGCCAGCAGCTTAGGCACAGGGGTGCGGGAGCAGTACTTC. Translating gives CASSLGTGVREQYF.

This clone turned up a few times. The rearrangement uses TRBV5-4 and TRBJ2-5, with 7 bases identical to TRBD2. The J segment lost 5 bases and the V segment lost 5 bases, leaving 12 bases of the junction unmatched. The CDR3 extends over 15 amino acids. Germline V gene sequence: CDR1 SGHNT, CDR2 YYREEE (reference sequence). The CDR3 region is CASRPERGGVETQYF. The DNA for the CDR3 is TGTGCCAGCAGGCCAGAACGGGGAGGGGTCGAGACCCAGTACTTC. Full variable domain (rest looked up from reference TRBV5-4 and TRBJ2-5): ETGVTQSPTHLIKTRGQQVTLRCSSQSGHNTVSWYQQALGQGPQFIFQYYREEENGRGNFPPRFSGLQFPNYSSELNVNALELDDSALYLCASRPERGGVETQYFGPGTRLLVL.

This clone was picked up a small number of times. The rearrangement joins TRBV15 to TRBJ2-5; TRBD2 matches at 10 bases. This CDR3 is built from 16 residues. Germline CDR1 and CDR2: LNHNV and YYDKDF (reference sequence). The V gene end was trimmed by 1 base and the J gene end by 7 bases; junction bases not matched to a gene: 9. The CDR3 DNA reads TGTGCCACCAGCAGAGGTCCTAGCGGGGGCTCGGGGACCCAGTACTTC. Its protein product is CATSRGPSGGSGTQYF.

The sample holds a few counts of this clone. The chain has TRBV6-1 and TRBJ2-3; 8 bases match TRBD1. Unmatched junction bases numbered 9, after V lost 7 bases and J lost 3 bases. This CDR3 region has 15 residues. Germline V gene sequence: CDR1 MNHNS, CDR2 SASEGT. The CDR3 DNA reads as TGTGCCAGCAACAGTGGACAGGGCGTAACAGATACGCAGTATTTT. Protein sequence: CASNSGQGVTDTQYF.

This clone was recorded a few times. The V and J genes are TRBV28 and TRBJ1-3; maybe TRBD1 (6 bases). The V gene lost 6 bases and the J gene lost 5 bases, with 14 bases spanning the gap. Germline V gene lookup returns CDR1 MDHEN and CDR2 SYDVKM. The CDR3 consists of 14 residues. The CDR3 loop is CASRPQGPRNTIYF. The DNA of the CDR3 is TGTGCCAGCAGACCTCAGGGGCCTCGAAACACCATATATTTT.

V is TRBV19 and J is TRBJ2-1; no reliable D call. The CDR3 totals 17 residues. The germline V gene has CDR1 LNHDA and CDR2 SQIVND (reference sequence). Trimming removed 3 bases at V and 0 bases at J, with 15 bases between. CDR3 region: CASSMALDRSSYNEQFF. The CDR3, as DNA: TGTGCCAGTAGTATGGCTTTGGATCGGAGCTCCTACAATGAGCAGTTCTTC.